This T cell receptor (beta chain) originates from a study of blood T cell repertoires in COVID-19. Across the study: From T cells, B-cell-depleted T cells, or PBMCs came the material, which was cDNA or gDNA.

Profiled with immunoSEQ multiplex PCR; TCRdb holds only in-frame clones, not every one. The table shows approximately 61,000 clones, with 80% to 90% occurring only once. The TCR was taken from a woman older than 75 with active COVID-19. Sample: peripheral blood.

The DNA for the CDR3 is TGTGCCAGCAGCCAACCTAATGACAGGAGTTATGGCTACACCTTC. Translated: CASSQPNDRSYGYTF. The rearrangement links TRBV4-2 to TRBJ1-2; possibly TRBD1 for D (6 bases). Germline V CDR1 and CDR2: LGHNA, YNFKEQ. The CDR3 is 15 amino acids. Trimming shortened V by 2 bases and J by 5 bases, and 15 bases separated the two germline ends.